What follows are 10 T cell receptor beta chains derived from one specimen sequenced in a study of tumor-infiltrating lymphocytes in primary liver carcinoma. Germline DNA was also extracted, and blood RNA was taken from unsorted whole blood. With around 490 ng total RNA as template and a constant-region primer, TCR beta cDNA was made. Libraries of TCR beta came from three nested multiplex PCR rounds with slightly modified ARM-PCR. Amplification in the first two PCR rounds was performed using TRBV1-TRBV30 forward primers and a C-beta reverse primer for roughly 9 cycles each. TCRdb used MiXCR to reprocess the multiplex PCR reads, holding one entry per CDR3 protein. The repertoire holds about 320,000 distinct CDR3 sequences, with approximately 54% as singletons. Sequencing was carried out using peripheral blood. These receptors were taken from a woman aged 25 to 39 with primary liver carcinoma and hepatitis B virus infection.

This clonotype was observed many times. The gene calls are TRBV11-3 and TRBJ2-1; D gene ambiguous. The V end was cut by 4 bases, the J end by 9 bases, with 10 bases between. The CDR3 loop spans 12 amino acids. The V gene's germline CDR1 is SGHNT and CDR2 YENEEA. The CDR3 nucleotides read TGTGCCAGCAGCTCCCCTTCGGGTGAGCAGTTCTTC. This gives the protein CASSSPSGEQFF.

This clonotype was seen more than once but under ten times. V and J are TRBV7-8 and TRBJ2-7, with D possibly being TRBD2 (5 bases). Trimming shortened V by 0 bases and J by 2 bases, and 11 bases separated the two germline ends. The CDR3 has 15 residues. Germline V gene data show CDR1 as SGHVS and CDR2 as FQNEAQ. The CDR3 loop reads CASSLALSGTYEQYF. In nucleotides, the CDR3 is TGTGCCAGCAGCTTAGCGCTGAGCGGCACCTACGAGCAGTACTTC.

This clonotype has a handful of counts. A read error may produce the germline difference seen at one junction end. The chain joins TRBV12-3 or TRBV12-4 to TRBJ2-2; 8 bases are a match to TRBD2. CDR3 length equals 16 residues. CDR3 loop: CASTLVSGGYTGELFF. In DNA, the CDR3 is TGTGCCAGCACTTTAGTATCGGGGGGGTACACCGGGGAGCTGTTTTTT.

About this clonotype itself: The junction shows a germline mismatch at one end, possibly a read error. The V call is TRBV12-3 or TRBV12-4, the J call TRBJ1-2; D gene unclear. This CDR3 is built from 15 residues. As DNA, the CDR3 is TGTACCAGCAGTACTCGACGGAATTCTAACTATGGCTACACCTTT. This encodes CTSSTRRNSNYGYTF.

This chain links TRBV5-1 with TRBJ2-7, with 9 positions matching TRBD1. The CDR3 loop spans 15 amino acids. J lost 4 bases, V lost 0 bases, and 5 bases had no gene match. The germline V gene has CDR1 SGHRS and CDR2 YFSETQ. CDR3 nucleotides: TGCGCCAGCAGCTTGGGGGACAGGGAATCTTACGAGCAGTACTTC. It is translated as CASSLGDRESYEQYF.

Concerning this clonotype: Possible read error: a much larger clone is one base away. This chain connects TRBV5-5 to TRBJ2-2; 10 nucleotides agree with TRBD1. The CDR3 loop spans 14 amino acids. Germline loops: CDR1 SGHKS, CDR2 YYEKEE (reference sequence). J gave up 13 bases and V 0 bases, and 6 bases lay outside the gene matches. The CDR3 DNA follows: TGTGCCAGCAGCTTGGTGACAGGGGGCGCGGGGCTGTTTTTT. The encoded protein is CASSLVTGGAGLFF. Looking up the rest from reference TRBV5-5 and TRBJ2-2 gives the full variable domain: DAGVTQSPTHLIKTRGQQVTLRCSPISGHKSVSWYQQVLGQGPQFIFQYYEKEERGRGNFPDRFSARQFPNYSSELNVNALLLGDSALYLCASSLVTGGAGLFFGEGSRLTVL.

This chain joins TRBV6-2 or TRBV6-3 and TRBJ1-1; no definite D call. V was pared by 6 bases and J by 4 bases, with 15 bases between. Germline V gives CDR1 MNHEY, CDR2 SVGEGT. The length of the CDR3 is 14 residues. As DNA, the CDR3 is TGTGCCAGCAGGCACCCGGTGGACGGCACTGAAGCTTTCTTT. Its protein is CASRHPVDGTEAFF.

This clonotype was detected ten times or more. The chain recombines TRBV11-3 with TRBJ2-5, with D hard to call. Looked up from germline, CDR1 is SGHNT and CDR2 is YENEEA. Trimming cost V 0 bases and J 2 bases, with 7 bases left between them. The CDR3 runs 14 residues. CDR3 nucleotides: TGTGCCAGCAGCTTAGATCCGACTCAAGAGACCCAGTACTTC. Translated: CASSLDPTQETQYF.

Remarks on this clonotype: This clone may be a read error of a much larger clone one base away. The chain couples TRBV6-5 to TRBJ2-1; 7 bases match TRBD2. The germline gives CDR1 MNHEY, CDR2 SVGAGI. The CDR3 spans 17 residues. With 2 bases clipped from V and 0 bases from J, the junction kept 7 bases outside the gene matches. Written as DNA, the CDR3 is TGTGCCAGCAGTTACAATAGCGGGTCGGGCTCCTACAATGAGCAGTTCTTC. As protein: CASSYNSGSGSYNEQFF.

Details on this clonotype: The junction departs from the called germline gene at one end, perhaps through a read error. This sequence joins TRBV5-5 and TRBJ1-1; D uncertain. The germline V gene encodes CDR1 SGHKS and CDR2 YYEKEE (reference sequence). There are 14 residues in the CDR3. The CDR3 nucleotides read TGTGCCAGCAACTTGGATTTTAGGAACACTGAAGCTTTCTTT. It yields the protein CASNLDFRNTEAFF.